The next 16 T cell receptor beta chains were all read from a single sample in a study of blood T cell repertoires in COVID-19. Clones were sequenced by immunoSEQ multiplex PCR, and TCRdb holds only the in-frame ones, with some missing. The table lists 150,000 to 200,000 clones, more than 75% of them singletons. The sequenced material came from peripheral blood. All receptors derive from an older person with COVID-19, enrolled during active disease.

This clone was seen just once. The chain combines TRBV28 with TRBJ1-1; unclear D gene. V was shortened by 4 bases and J by 4 bases, with 25 bases between the two germline ends. The CDR3 covers 18 residues. In germline, CDR1 is MDHEN, CDR2 SYDVKM. DNA for the CDR3: TGTGCCAGCAGTTACCCCCCCCAGCGGTGGGGTCGTGGCACTGAAGCTTTCTTT. Amino acids: CASSYPPQRWGRGTEAFF.

The chain couples TRBV19 to TRBJ1-5; D may be TRBD1 (5 bases). This CDR3 is built from 15 residues. In germline, CDR1 is LNHDA, CDR2 SQIVND (reference sequence). Trimming left V 3 bases short and J 0 bases short, with 9 bases between. CDR3 sequence reads: CASSMDTGSNQPQHF. CDR3 nucleotide sequence: TGTGCCAGTAGTATGGACACGGGTAGCAATCAGCCCCAGCATTTT.

The chain uses TRBV7-9 and TRBJ2-7; D is possibly TRBD1 (5 bases). The germline V and J ends were trimmed by 5 bases and 4 bases, with 12 bases remaining between them. The germline V gene has CDR1 SEHNR and CDR2 FQNEAQ (reference sequence). The length of the CDR3 is 13 residues. The CDR3 is CASSLPPGYEQYF. CDR3 nucleotides: TGTGCCAGCAGCCTCCCCCCAGGGTACGAGCAGTACTTC.

The chain combines TRBV6-5 with TRBJ2-5; weak D call: TRBD1 (5 bases). This CDR3 spans 13 amino acids. Trimming took off 8 bases at V and 2 bases at J, with 12 bases between the two ends. Per the germline V gene, CDR1 is MNHEY and CDR2 is SVGAGI. The DNA for the CDR3 is TGTGCCAGCGGGTGGGGCAGTCAAGAGACCCAGTACTTC. This codes for CASGWGSQETQYF.

The chain combines TRBV9 with TRBJ1-2; the match to TRBD1 covers 8 bases. With V trimmed by 0 bases and J by 8 bases, 3 bases remained unmatched. Germline assignment: CDR1 SGDLS and CDR2 YYNGEE. The CDR3 runs 13 residues. CDR3 loop: CASSVAGQGGYTF. The CDR3 region has the DNA TGTGCCAGCAGCGTAGCAGGACAGGGCGGCTACACCTTC.

J is TRBJ2-2 and V is TRBV4-1; TRBD1 might be the D (5 bases). Germline assignment: CDR1 MGHRA and CDR2 YSYEKL. V was trimmed by 5 bases and J by 6 bases, leaving 16 bases between them. This CDR3 region has 15 residues. The CDR3 is CASSWTLSSPGELFF. CDR3 sequence (DNA): TGCGCCAGCAGCTGGACACTGAGCTCCCCCGGGGAGCTGTTTTTT.

V and J are TRBV28 and TRBJ1-5; D may be TRBD1 (5 bases). Germline CDR1 MDHEN, CDR2 SYDVKM. The V gene lost 11 bases and the J gene lost 5 bases, with 19 bases spanning the gap. This CDR3 region has 14 residues. This CDR3 reads CASQEAGTDQPQHF. CDR3 nucleotide sequence: TGTGCCTCACAGGAGGCAGGGACTGATCAGCCCCAGCATTTT.

This chain links TRBV9 with TRBJ1-3; no firm D call. CDR3 length: 13 amino acids. Germline lookup yields CDR1 SGDLS and CDR2 YYNGEE. Deletions cut 1 base from V and 4 bases from J, with 6 bases between. CDR3 in DNA: TGTGCCAGCAGCGTACGTTCCGGAAACACCATATATTTT. Translated, it gives CASSVRSGNTIYF.

The chain combines TRBV12-3 or TRBV12-4 with TRBJ1-6; no clear D gene. The V end lost 7 bases, the J end lost 9 bases, and 13 bases lay between the germline ends. This CDR3 has 13 residues. The CDR3 sequence is CASTQVLGSPLHF. DNA of the CDR3: TGTGCCAGCACTCAGGTTTTGGGTTCACCCCTCCACTTT.

This chain's CDR3 is CASSFIGTGDNSPLHF. The DNA of the CDR3 is TGTGCCAGCAGCTTTATCGGGACAGGGGATAATTCACCCCTCCACTTT. The gene calls are TRBV11-2 and TRBJ1-6; 10 positions match TRBD1. Trimming cost V 3 bases and J 5 bases; bases outside gene matches: 4. The germline V gene has CDR1 SGHAT and CDR2 FQNNGV. The CDR3 sequence is 16 residues long.

The table lists this clone with a count of one. The gene calls are TRBV27 and TRBJ1-5; TRBD1 matches 7 bases. CDR3 length: 14 amino acids. J gave up 7 bases and V 5 bases, and 8 bases lay outside the gene matches. CDR1 is MNHEY, CDR2 SMNVEV, per germline (reference sequence). The CDR3 spells CASSNTGVGQPQHF. CDR3 DNA sequence: TGTGCCAGCAGTAATACAGGGGTTGGGCAGCCCCAGCATTTT.

The rearrangement links TRBV24-1 to TRBJ1-3; D unresolved. The CDR3 extends over 11 amino acids. V dropped 9 bases and J dropped 3 bases, with 5 bases sitting between them. Germline CDR1 reads KGHDR; CDR2 reads SFDVKD. The CDR3 sequence is CATGSGNTIYF. CDR3 DNA: TGTGCCACCGGTAGTGGAAACACCATATATTTT.

This rearrangement joins TRBV28 to TRBJ1-1, with D uncertain. This CDR3 region has 16 residues. Between the trimmed V and J ends, which lost 5 bases and 0 bases, there was a span of 16 bases. Germline CDR1 is MDHEN and CDR2 is SYDVKM. The CDR3 DNA sequence: TGTGCCAGCAGTCCGCAGCAGCCAGGCATGAACACTGAAGCTTTCTTT. Residues: CASSPQQPGMNTEAFF.

This rearrangement joins TRBV28 to TRBJ1-6, with 9 bases aligning to TRBD1. The germline gives CDR1 MDHEN, CDR2 SYDVKM. With 2 bases clipped from V and 10 bases from J, the junction kept 3 bases outside the gene matches. This CDR3 spans 14 amino acids. The CDR3: CASSLVTGGSPLHF. The CDR3 DNA follows: TGTGCCAGCAGTTTAGTGACAGGGGGGTCACCCCTCCACTTT.

A single count supports this clone. The chain has TRBV4-3 and TRBJ2-6, with TRBD1 matching 7 bases. J was trimmed by 9 bases and V by 2 bases; bases with no gene match: 7. CDR1 and CDR2 (germline): LGHNA, YSLEER. The CDR3 loop spans 15 amino acids. Here the CDR3 DNA reads TGCGCCAGCAGCCAAAAGACAGGGTTCGGCAACGTCCTGACTTTC. Translating it yields CASSQKTGFGNVLTF.

The chain links TRBV7-3 to TRBJ2-1, with unresolved D. CDR3 length: 15 amino acids. Germline CDR1 and CDR2: SGHTA and FQGTGA. Trimming removed 2 bases at V and 4 bases at J, with 12 bases between. In DNA form, the CDR3 reads TGTGCCAGCAGCTTACGCTTGGCTCAATACAATGAGCAGTTCTTC. Encoded protein: CASSLRLAQYNEQFF.